The 12 T cell receptor beta chains presented below share a single source sample, sequenced in a study of long-term antiretroviral therapy in people with HIV. Running of the v3.0 immunoSEQ assay took place at survey level. The method was immunoSEQ multiplex PCR; TCRdb's version includes in-frame clones alone and lacks a portion of them. This table has tens of thousands of clones, more than 90% appearing once. This material consisted of unsorted PBMCs, taken more than 6 years after starting antiretroviral therapy. The source of these receptors is a man aged 25 to 40 with HIV.

The chain has TRBV5-1 and TRBJ2-4; a weak D match, TRBD1 (7 bases). Germline V lookup: CDR1 SGHRS, CDR2 YFSETQ. The V and J ends lost 0 bases and 8 bases respectively, with 15 bases between them. This CDR3 region has 15 residues. CDR3 region: CASSLDRGGEDIQYF. The CDR3 region has the DNA TGCGCCAGCAGCTTGGACAGGGGAGGAGAGGACATTCAGTACTTC.

This clone was detected only once. The J gene is TRBJ2-5, the V gene TRBV7-2; 7 bases fit TRBD1. Germline V gene lookup returns CDR1 SGHTA and CDR2 FQGNSA. CDR3 length equals 16 residues. V lost 3 bases and J lost 5; bases outside the gene matches: 12. CDR3 coding DNA: TGTGCCAGCAGCTTTTTCTCGGATACAGGGGCGGAGACCCAGTACTTC. This encodes CASSFFSDTGAETQYF.

The chain is built from TRBV29-1 and TRBJ1-3; no clear D gene. CDR1 and CDR2 from the germline V gene are SQVTM and ANQGSEA. The CDR3 totals 11 residues. Trimming left V 5 bases short and J 0 bases short, with 2 bases between. The CDR3 DNA reads TGCAGCGTTCTCTCTGGAAACACCATATATTTT. Protein sequence: CSVLSGNTIYF. Complete variable domain (other parts from reference TRBV29-1 and TRBJ1-3): SAVISQKPSRDICQRGTSLTIQCQVDSQVTMMFWYRQQPGQSLTLIATANQGSEATYESGFVIDKFPISRPNLTFSTLTVSNMSPEDSSIYLCSVLSGNTIYFGEGSWLTVV.

This sequence joins TRBV4-2 and TRBJ2-1, with 10 bases matching TRBD2. This CDR3 has 16 amino acids. Trimming cost V 4 bases and J 7 bases; bases outside gene matches: 10. Per the germline V gene, CDR1 is LGHNA and CDR2 is YNFKEQ. CDR3: CASSPEGAGGPNEQFF. CDR3 nucleotides: TGTGCCAGCAGCCCGGAGGGAGCGGGGGGGCCGAATGAGCAGTTCTTC.

To note about this clone: Germline is not matched at one junction end, which may reflect a read error. This sequence joins TRBV6-5 and TRBJ2-7; 7 bases line up with TRBD1. The CDR3 extends over 16 amino acids. Germline V gene lookup returns CDR1 MNHEY and CDR2 SVGAGI. The CDR3 spells CASSSYGLDRDSSLTF. The DNA of the CDR3 is TGTGCCAGCAGTTCATACGGCCTCGACAGGGATAGTAGTCTGACCTTC.

The chain combines TRBV4-1 with TRBJ2-7; possible D gene TRBD2, 7 bases. Germline V gives CDR1 MGHRA, CDR2 YSYEKL. The V end lost 0 bases, the J end lost 0 bases, and 12 bases lay between the germline ends. This CDR3 contains 16 residues. This CDR3 reads CASSQEAGAASYEQYF. The DNA for the CDR3 is TGCGCCAGCAGCCAAGAGGCGGGGGCTGCCTCCTACGAGCAGTACTTC.

This chain joins TRBV29-1 and TRBJ2-1, with D possibly matching TRBD2 (6 bases). The CDR3 consists of 13 residues. V lost 6 bases and J 1 base, leaving 10 bases between the germline ends. Germline lookup yields CDR1 SQVTM and CDR2 ANQGSEA. The CDR3 sequence is CSVTSASYNEQFF. CDR3 nucleotides: TGCAGCGTGACTAGTGCGTCCTACAATGAGCAGTTCTTC.

The chain couples TRBV4-2 to TRBJ2-1; D gene unclear. CDR1 is LGHNA and CDR2 is YNFKEQ in the germline V gene. CDR3 size: 14 residues. V lost 0 bases, J lost 2 bases, and 5 bases lay in between. CDR3 sequence (DNA): TGTGCCAGCAGCCAAGAAAGTACCTACAATGAGCAGTTCTTC. It encodes CASSQESTYNEQFF.

V is TRBV7-2 and J is TRBJ2-2; D may be TRBD1 or TRBD2 (5 bases each). The V end lost 1 base, the J end lost 4 bases, and 13 bases lay between the germline ends. Germline-derived CDR1 and CDR2 are SGHTA and FQGNSA. The CDR3 extends over 16 amino acids. This chain's CDR3 is CASSLVGGGPTGELFF. The CDR3 DNA sequence: TGTGCCAGCAGCTTAGTGGGTGGGGGACCCACCGGGGAGCTGTTTTTT.

The chain is built from TRBV27 and TRBJ2-7; D remains ambiguous. This CDR3 has 13 residues. Germline V gives CDR1 MNHEY, CDR2 SMNVEV (reference sequence). V lost 6 bases to trimming and J lost 0 bases, with 9 bases between them. Here the CDR3 DNA reads TGTGCCAGCAGCTCCAGGAGCTCCTACGAGCAGTACTTC. The encoded protein is CASSSRSSYEQYF.

The CDR3 coding sequence is TGTGCCAGCAGCGTTCTAGGTGGGCGCGAGCAGTACTTC. It encodes CASSVLGGREQYF. The chain carries TRBV2 and TRBJ2-7; D call uncertain. V was clipped by 6 bases and J by 6 bases, with 15 bases between them. Germline values: CDR1 SNHLY, CDR2 FYNNEI. This CDR3 contains 13 residues. Using reference TRBV2 and TRBJ2-7 for the parts outside the CDR3, the full variable domain is EPEVTQTPSHQVTQMGQEVILRCVPISNHLYFYWYRQILGQKVEFLVSFYNNEISEKSEIFDDQFSVERPDGSNFTLKIRSTKLEDSAMYFCASSVLGGREQYFGPGTRLTVT.

The chain has TRBV28 and TRBJ2-5; D possibly corresponds to TRBD2 (7 bases). V was cut by 6 bases and J by 13 bases, with 15 bases left in between. This CDR3 comprises 11 residues. Germline assignment: CDR1 MDHEN and CDR2 SYDVKM. In DNA, the CDR3 is TGTGCCAGCAGCACAGGGACTATGGGGTACTTC. Protein product: CASSTGTMGYF.